The clone carrying this T cell receptor (beta chain) was found once. No antigen is known for it. These data come from a study of lung T cells in sarcoidosis with Löfgren's syndrome. TCRdb analysed the reads with MiXCR anew, one entry per CDR3 protein. This sample has around 60,000 distinct CDR3 sequences; 20% to 25% occur once, and the top ten carry approximately 2.2%. Whole-study findings and limits: Shared TRAV12-1 and TRBV2 CDR3 motifs across Löfgren's syndrome patients reportedly suggested public CD4+ TCRs.

V dropped 5 bases and J dropped 4; count of bases not matched to a gene: 9. CDR1 is MGHRA, CDR2 YSYEKL, per germline. The CDR3 has 17 amino acids. Sequencing used CD4+ T cells from PBMCs. The source of this sequence is a human donor with sarcoidosis (Löfgren's syndrome or another form), or a control subject (not recorded which). The chain recombines TRBV4-1 with TRBJ2-2; 11 bases align to TRBD2. The CDR3: CASSRGLAEVATGELFF. The CDR3 region has the DNA TGCGCCAGCAGCAGGGGACTAGCGGAAGTTGCCACCGGGGAGCTGTTTTTT.